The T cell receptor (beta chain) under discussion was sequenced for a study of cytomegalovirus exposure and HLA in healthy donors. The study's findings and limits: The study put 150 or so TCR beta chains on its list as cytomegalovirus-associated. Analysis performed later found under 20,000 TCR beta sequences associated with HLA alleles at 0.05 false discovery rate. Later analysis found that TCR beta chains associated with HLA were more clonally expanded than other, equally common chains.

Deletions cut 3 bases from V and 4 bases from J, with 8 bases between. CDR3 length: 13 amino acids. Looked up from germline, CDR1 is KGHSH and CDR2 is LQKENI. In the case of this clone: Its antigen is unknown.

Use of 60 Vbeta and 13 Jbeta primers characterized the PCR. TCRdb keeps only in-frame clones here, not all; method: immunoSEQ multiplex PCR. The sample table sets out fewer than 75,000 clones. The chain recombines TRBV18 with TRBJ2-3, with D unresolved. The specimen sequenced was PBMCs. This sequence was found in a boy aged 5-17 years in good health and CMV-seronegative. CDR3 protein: CASSPAFADTQYF. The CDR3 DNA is TGTGCCAGCTCACCCGCGTTTGCAGATACGCAGTATTTT. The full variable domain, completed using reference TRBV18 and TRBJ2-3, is NAGVMQNPRHLVRRRGQEARLRCSPMKGHSHVYWYRQLPEEGLKFMVYLQKENIIDESGMPKERFSAEFPKEGPSILRIQQVVRGDSAAYFCASSPAFADTQYFGPGTRLTVL.